The 26 T cell receptor beta chains below come from one sample, sequenced in a study of cytomegalovirus exposure and HLA in healthy donors. Primers: 60 Vbeta forward and 13 Jbeta reverse. Profiling relied on immunoSEQ multiplex PCR, and the TCRdb table lists in-frame clones only, not all of them. The sample consists of about 140,000 clones, 75% to 90% of them appearing once. Sequences were obtained from PBMCs. The receptors were sampled from a man aged 35 to 55 in good health and CMV-seronegative.

This sequence joins TRBV7-9 and TRBJ2-5; D may be TRBD1 (5 bases). Trimming stripped 0 bases from V and 5 bases from J, with 10 bases between. Germline V lookup: CDR1 SEHNR, CDR2 FQNEAQ (reference sequence). The CDR3 extends over 14 amino acids. CDR3 nucleotide sequence: TGTGCCAGCAGCTTAGCGGTGCAGGGCGAGACCCAGTACTTC. Translating it yields CASSLAVQGETQYF.

The chain links TRBV27 to TRBJ2-5; 10 nucleotides agree with TRBD2. With the DNA end fitting TRBJ2-7 better, the J assignment may be wrong. Germline V gene data show CDR1 as MNHEY and CDR2 as SMNVEV (reference sequence). This CDR3 is 14 amino acids long. CDR3 nucleotide sequence: TGTGCCAGCAGCAGGAGCGGGGGGGCCTACGAGCAGTACTTC. Its protein is CASSRSGGAYEQYF.

This clone showed up just a few times. This chain links TRBV9 with TRBJ1-1, with a possible D match to TRBD1 (6 bases). The CDR3 runs 15 residues. Germline values: CDR1 SGDLS, CDR2 YYNGEE. The V and J ends lost 3 bases and 0 bases respectively, with 12 bases between them. The CDR3 nucleotides are TGTGCCAGCAGCGCCACGGGACAACTGAACACTGAAGCTTTCTTT. Protein: CASSATGQLNTEAFF.

The J gene is TRBJ1-1, the V gene TRBV20-1; D remains unclear. Per germline, CDR1 DFQATT and CDR2 SNEGSKA (reference sequence). The CDR3 loop spans 11 amino acids. In nucleotides, the CDR3 is TGCACCCTGCCCCGAGGGTCTGAAGCTTTCTTT. Translation: CTLPRGSEAFF.

J is TRBJ1-3 and V is TRBV9; no clear D gene. V was shortened by 0 bases and J by 0 bases, with 7 bases between the two germline ends. The germline V gene has CDR1 SGDLS and CDR2 YYNGEE. The CDR3 spans 15 residues. CDR3 nucleotide sequence: TGTGCCAGCAGCGTAGCCTATCACTCTGGAAACACCATATATTTT. Residues: CASSVAYHSGNTIYF.

V and J are TRBV5-1 and TRBJ2-3, with 11 bases identical to TRBD1. Germline V gene lookup returns CDR1 SGHRS and CDR2 YFSETQ. V lost 0 bases to trimming and J lost 2 bases; unmatched junction nucleotides: 5. CDR3 size: 17 residues. CDR3 coding DNA: TGCGCCAGCAGCTTGGTAGGACAGGGGGCTTACACAGATACGCAGTATTTT. Translation: CASSLVGQGAYTDTQYF.

This chain uses TRBV27 with TRBJ1-5, with 9 bases identical to TRBD1. The CDR3 is 14 residues long. From germline, CDR1 is MNHEY and CDR2 SMNVEV (reference sequence). J gave up 7 bases and V 5 bases, and 6 bases lay outside the gene matches. CDR3 bases: TGTGCCAGCAGTGTATGGACAGGGGCCCAGCCCCAGCATTTT. Translated, it gives CASSVWTGAQPQHF.

The chain joins TRBV5-1 to TRBJ2-5; D unclear. Germline V gives CDR1 SGHRS, CDR2 YFSETQ. CDR3 length equals 14 residues. Trimming cost V 0 bases and J 1 base, with 7 bases left between them. In DNA, the CDR3 is TGCGCCAGCAGCTTGGACAGCTCCCAAGAGACCCAGTACTTC. This encodes CASSLDSSQETQYF.

The rearrangement uses TRBV13 and TRBJ2-1; possibly TRBD2 for D (7 bases). Trimming cost V 6 bases and J 2 bases, with 14 bases left between them. The CDR3 is 15 amino acids. CDR1 is PRHDT, CDR2 FYEKMQ, per germline (reference sequence). The CDR3 region has the DNA TGTGCCAGCAGTTTTCGGGGGGCCACCTACAATGAGCAGTTCTTC. Amino acids: CASSFRGATYNEQFF.

This clone occurred a few times. CDR3 residues: CASSLTGWSSGANVLTF. CDR3 bases: TGTGCCAGCAGTTTGACAGGGTGGAGCTCTGGGGCCAACGTCCTGACTTTC. V gene TRBV28 combines with J gene TRBJ2-6, with 7 bases that match TRBD1. CDR1 and CDR2 from the germline V gene are MDHEN and SYDVKM. This CDR3 spans 17 amino acids. Trimming at V came to 3 bases and at J to 0 bases, leaving 5 bases not matched to a gene. Full variable domain (remainder filled in from reference TRBV28 and TRBJ2-6): DVKVTQSSRYLVKRTGEKVFLECVQDMDHENMFWYRQDPGLGLRLIYFSYDVKMKEKGDIPEGYSVSREKKERFSLILESASTNQTSMYLCASSLTGWSSGANVLTFGAGSRLTVL.

The chain links TRBV28 to TRBJ2-7; D might be TRBD1 (7 bases). Trimming removed 7 bases at V and 5 bases at J, with 12 bases between. From germline, CDR1 is MDHEN and CDR2 SYDVKM. CDR3 length equals 12 residues. The CDR3 is CASKEGAHEQYF. In DNA form, the CDR3 reads TGTGCCAGCAAGGAGGGGGCTCACGAGCAGTACTTC.

This clone appeared a few times. The CDR3 DNA is TGTGCCAGCAGCTCCTCCGGGACAGGGGCCGATGAGCAGTTCTTC. Translated: CASSSSGTGADEQFF. The genes are TRBV7-9 and TRBJ2-1; 10 nucleotides line up with TRBD1. This CDR3 spans 15 amino acids. V was pared by 4 bases and J by 8 bases, with 8 bases of the junction left unmatched. Germline assignment: CDR1 SEHNR and CDR2 FQNEAQ (reference sequence). The variable domain in full, completed from reference TRBV7-9 and TRBJ2-1, reads DTGVSQNPRHKITKRGQNVTFRCDPISEHNRLYWYRQTLGQGPEFLTYFQNEAQLEKSRLLSDRFSAERPKGSFSTLEIQRTEQGDSAMYLCASSSSGTGADEQFFGPGTRLTVL.

This clone was seen just once. V is TRBV19 and J is TRBJ2-3, with TRBD1 identical over 8 bases. This CDR3 region has 16 residues. CDR1 is LNHDA, CDR2 SQIVND, per germline (reference sequence). V was pared by 3 bases and J by 5 bases, with 10 bases of the junction left unmatched. The DNA of the CDR3 is TGTGCCAGTAGTATTGAGGCGACAGGGGAAGTAGATACGCAGTATTTT. Protein: CASSIEATGEVDTQYF.

The chain is built from TRBV18 and TRBJ1-3; D gene uncertain. The germline V gene has CDR1 KGHSH and CDR2 LQKENI. Trimming removed 5 bases from V and 0 bases from J, with 14 bases in between. This CDR3 region has 16 residues. CDR3 in DNA: TGTGCCAGCTCAGCAACACCGTCCCCCTCTGGAAACACCATATATTTT. Encoded protein: CASSATPSPSGNTIYF.

The chain joins TRBV19 to TRBJ2-5; 8 positions match TRBD1. Germline lookup yields CDR1 LNHDA and CDR2 SQIVND (reference sequence). There are 12 residues in the CDR3. J was trimmed by 5 bases and V by 9 bases; bases with no gene match: 5. The CDR3 spells CASGQGVETQYF. CDR3 nucleotides: TGTGCCAGCGGACAGGGAGTGGAGACCCAGTACTTC.

The CDR3 DNA sequence: TGTGCCAGCAGCGCAGGACTAGCGCTTGAGCAGTTCTTC. Protein: CASSAGLALEQFF. This sequence joins TRBV4-2 and TRBJ2-1; TRBD2 aligns across 9 bases. The CDR3 covers 13 residues. Germline loops: CDR1 LGHNA, CDR2 YNFKEQ. V dropped 5 bases and J dropped 9; count of bases not matched to a gene: 5.

This chain uses TRBV10-1 with TRBJ2-2; 9 bases align to TRBD2. The CDR3 spans 17 residues. The trim removed 4 bases at V and 6 bases at J, leaving 12 bases unmatched. Germline V lookup: CDR1 WNHNN, CDR2 SYGVQD (reference sequence). Here the CDR3 reads CASSVIAGAPDAGELFF. The CDR3 coding sequence is TGCGCCAGCAGTGTGATAGCGGGGGCCCCCGACGCCGGGGAGCTGTTTTTT.

V gene TRBV5-1 combines with J gene TRBJ1-1; 8 bases match TRBD1. The CDR3 covers 14 residues. V shed 3 bases and J 1 base; nucleotides not matched to a gene: 2. In germline, CDR1 is SGHRS, CDR2 YFSETQ. Here the CDR3 DNA reads TGCGCCAGCAGCTCGACAGGGGAGAACACTGAAGCTTTCTTT. It specifies CASSSTGENTEAFF.

The chain combines TRBV28 with TRBJ1-6, with 8 bases that match TRBD1. The CDR3 is 12 amino acids. Germline trimming cut 9 bases from V and 10 bases from J; bases unmatched to any gene: 5. Germline V gene data show CDR1 as MDHEN and CDR2 as SYDVKM. CDR3 bases: TGTGCCAGTTCAGGGGGCCCATCACCCCTCCACTTT. Amino acid sequence: CASSGGPSPLHF.

As for this clone: An end of the junction does not agree with germline; a read error may underlie this. V usage is TRBV6-6 and J usage is TRBJ2-2; D remains ambiguous. CDR1 and CDR2 from the germline V gene are MNHNY and SVGAGI (reference sequence). This CDR3 contains 15 residues. The CDR3, as DNA: TGTGCCAGCAGTCCTGACAATGCGAAGACCGGGGAGCTGTTTTTT. Translated, it gives CASSPDNAKTGELFF.

V is TRBV19 and J is TRBJ1-2; D is ambiguous. The V and J ends lost 3 bases and 4 bases respectively, with 12 bases between them. The CDR3 extends over 14 amino acids. CDR1 is LNHDA and CDR2 is SQIVND in the germline V gene (reference sequence). CDR3 sequence: CASSISTSAYGYTF. In DNA, the CDR3 is TGTGCCAGTAGTATTTCTACAAGCGCCTATGGCTACACCTTC.

The chain uses TRBV6-1 and TRBJ1-3; no reliable D call. The germline CDR1 and CDR2 sequences are MNHNS and SASEGT. The V gene lost 1 base and the J gene lost 0 bases, with 7 bases spanning the gap. The CDR3 loop spans 15 amino acids. DNA for the CDR3: TGTGCCAGCAGTGAAGGGCGGATCTCTGGAAACACCATATATTTT. This codes for CASSEGRISGNTIYF.

This sequence joins TRBV7-8 and TRBJ2-5; the D is unclear. Trimming removed 7 bases from V and 1 base from J, with 10 bases in between. Germline values: CDR1 SGHVS, CDR2 FQNEAQ. The CDR3 extends over 13 amino acids. The CDR3 sequence: CASNKHSQETQYF. CDR3 in DNA: TGTGCCAGCAACAAACACAGCCAAGAGACCCAGTACTTC.

V and J are TRBV5-1 and TRBJ1-3, with TRBD1 matching over 7 bases. The CDR3 has 12 residues. CDR1 SGHRS and CDR2 YFSETQ come from the germline V gene. V gave up 4 bases and J gave up 7 bases; unmatched junction bases: 2. The CDR3 DNA reads as TGCGCCAGCAGCGCACAGGGGAACACCATATATTTT. The encoded protein is CASSAQGNTIYF.

CDR3 sequence: CASSAPGQGVNYGYTF. CDR3 bases: TGTGCCAGCAGTGCCCCGGGACAGGGGGTCAACTATGGCTACACCTTC. The rearrangement uses TRBV6-1 and TRBJ1-2, with 11 bases aligning to TRBD1. This CDR3 region has 16 residues. Per germline, CDR1 MNHNS and CDR2 SASEGT. J lost 2 bases, V lost 4 bases, and 6 bases had no gene match.

The chain links TRBV30 to TRBJ2-7; 12 bases line up with TRBD2. Germline V lookup: CDR1 GTSNPN, CDR2 SVGIG (reference sequence). V trimming: 4 bases; J trimming: 1 base; junction bases outside the gene matches: 8. CDR3 length: 16 amino acids. In nucleotides, the CDR3 is TGTGCCTGGAAGACTAGCGGGGGCCTAAGTTCCTACGAGCAGTACTTC. Translated, it gives CAWKTSGGLSSYEQYF.